This TCR beta chain was found in a study of a mutant IDH1 vaccine in newly diagnosed glioma. The method was immunoSEQ multiplex PCR; TCRdb's version includes in-frame clones alone and lacks a portion of them. The table shows about 33,000 clones, with approximately 87% occurring only once. With V trimmed by 4 bases and J by 1 base, 3 bases remained unmatched. Germline assignment: CDR1 LGHNA and CDR2 YSLEER. The CDR3 has 16 residues. Note on this clone: Its specificity is unknown.

Time point described: week 23, last vaccination. One vaccine dose held 300 ug of mutant IDH1 20-mer peptide and came with topical imiquimod. Sequenced here: PBMCs, sampled from a glioma patient whose treatment included an IDH1 peptide vaccine. The V call is TRBV4-3, the J call TRBJ2-2, with 10 bases aligning to TRBD2. The clonotype comes from a man aged 35 to 55 with glioma. This CDR3 reads CASSRRLAGNTGELFF. The CDR3 coding sequence is TGCGCCAGCAGCCGTCGACTAGCGGGGAACACCGGGGAGCTGTTTTTT.